A selection of T cell receptor beta chains follows, all from one sample in a study of early stage breast cancer tumors. Using immunoSEQ multiplex PCR, the repertoire was profiled, and TCRdb retains in-frame clones only, with some absent. The sample contains about 72,000 clones, under 85% of which appear only once. Input material: blood. The source is a person aged 60 to 70 with breast cancer. Both conserved end residues are part of each CDR3. Fields, in order: D gene, clone size, V gene, J gene, CDR3 DNA, CDR3 protein. D genes are given only for firm matches. Rows may omit the clone size; those that give it use once, few, many or a size class.

d_call: NA; clone_size: NA; v_call: TRBV7-2; j_call: TRBJ2-1; cdr3_nt: TGTGCCAGCAGCTTAGGGGCCTACAATGAGCAGTTCTTC; cdr3_aa: CASSLGAYNEQFF
d_call: TRBD2; clone_size: NA; v_call: TRBV7-6; j_call: TRBJ2-5; cdr3_nt: TGTGCCAGCGGTGGACTAGCGGGGGGGCGTGAGACCCAGTACTTC; cdr3_aa: CASGGLAGGRETQYF
d_call: TRBD2; clone_size: NA; v_call: TRBV28; j_call: TRBJ2-7; cdr3_nt: TGTGCCAGCAGACCAACCCCAAGCGGGAGTAACTCCGAGCAGTACTTC; cdr3_aa: CASRPTPSGSNSEQYF
d_call: NA; clone_size: NA; v_call: TRBV29-1; j_call: TRBJ1-1; cdr3_nt: TGCAGCGTCTTGAGCAGGGGCCCTGAAGCTTTCTTT; cdr3_aa: CSVLSRGPEAFF
d_call: NA; clone_size: NA; v_call: TRBV5-1; j_call: TRBJ2-7; cdr3_nt: TGCGCCAGCAGCTTGGGACTAGAGTTTACCTACGAGCAGTACTTC; cdr3_aa: CASSLGLEFTYEQYF
d_call: TRBD1; clone_size: NA; v_call: TRBV19; j_call: TRBJ2-7; cdr3_nt: TGTGCCAGTAGTCTTACTGACAGGGGGACCGAGCAGTACTTC; cdr3_aa: CASSLTDRGTEQYF
d_call: TRBD1; clone_size: few; v_call: TRBV28; j_call: TRBJ1-5; cdr3_nt: TGTGCCAGCAGTTTTTTAATAGGGACAGAGCATTTT; cdr3_aa: CASSFLIGTEHF
d_call: NA; clone_size: NA; v_call: TRBV28; j_call: TRBJ1-4; cdr3_nt: TGTGCCAGCAGTTTGGGTCGAGGAAGCGTTTTTTTT; cdr3_aa: CASSLGRGSVFF
d_call: TRBD1; clone_size: NA; v_call: TRBV4-3; j_call: TRBJ1-3; cdr3_nt: TGCGCCAGCAGCCAGCAGGGGGGAGGAAACACCATATATTTT; cdr3_aa: CASSQQGGGNTIYF
d_call: TRBD2; clone_size: NA; v_call: TRBV7-9; j_call: TRBJ2-1; cdr3_nt: TGTGCCAGCAGCAAGCGGGGCTCCTACAATGAGCAGTTCTTC; cdr3_aa: CASSKRGSYNEQFF